This is a list of T cell receptor beta chains from one sample in a study of read filtering for tumor transcriptome and immune sequencing. TCRdb independently ran MiXCR on the reads; one entry per CDR3 protein. The sample lists about 39,000 distinct CDR3 sequences; more than 13% were seen once. Sequenced sample: a population of CD138-negative cells sorted from bone marrow. The source of these receptors is a donor aged 40 or over with multiple myeloma. The CDR3 runs from the conserved cysteine through the conserved F or W. The D gene is left open where the match is weak. Expanded clones are given a class, and other clones once, few, many or no size at all.

TGCGCCAGCTGCCACAGCAATGAAGCTTTCTTT CASCHSNEAFF TRBV6-2/TRBV6-3 - TRBJ1-1 -
TGTGCCAGCAGCTCTTCCTTACTAGCGGGGGGCCCAGATACGCAGTATTTT CASSSSLLAGGPDTQYF TRBV5-5 TRBD2 TRBJ2-3 few
TGTGCCAGCAGCCGAAATGGTCAAAGCTCCTACGAGCAGTACTTC CASSRNGQSSYEQYF TRBV11-3 - TRBJ2-7 many
TGCAGTGCAGCAAGGGACAGGGGGACACCTGAGGGATCCTACGAGCAGTACTTC CSAARDRGTPEGSYEQYF TRBV20-1 TRBD1 TRBJ2-7 medium-sized
TGTGCCAGCAGTTGGACAGGGGGCACTGAAGCTTTCTTT CASSWTGGTEAFF TRBV27 TRBD1 TRBJ1-1 many
TGTGCCAGCAGCCCTACCGGGACGTCGCGAGAGCAGTACTTC CASSPTGTSREQYF TRBV12-3/TRBV12-4 - TRBJ2-7 many
TGCAGTGCCGCTACTCGACTAGATCGGGATGAGCAGTTCTTC CSAATRLDRDEQFF TRBV20-1 - TRBJ2-1 many
TGTGCCATCCCTAGGGGAGCGAACACCGGGGAGCTGTTTTTT CAIPRGANTGELFF TRBV10-3 - TRBJ2-2 few
TGTGCCAGCAGTTCCCCTGGACTGTCAGATACGCAGTATTTT CASSSPGLSDTQYF TRBV28 - TRBJ2-3 many
TGCGCCAGCAGCTTGTTGGCTGCCCATAGCACAGATACGCAGTATTTT CASSLLAAHSTDTQYF TRBV5-1 - TRBJ2-3 -
TGTGCCACCAATACAGGGATAGATCAGCCCCAGCATTTT CATNTGIDQPQHF TRBV10-3 - TRBJ1-5 many
TGCAGTGCTCTCCGGGACAGGGGAGGGTATGGGAATCAGCCCCAGCATTTT CSALRDRGGYGNQPQHF TRBV20-1 TRBD1 TRBJ1-5 many
TGTGCCAGTAGTGTAACCGGGACCCGGGGGGTCCCTTTAGCTAACTATGGCTACACCTTC CASSVTGTRGVPLANYGYTF TRBV19 - TRBJ1-2 many
TGCTGTGCTTCCGGGACAGCGGATGACGAGCAGTACTTC CCASGTADDEQYF TRBV20-1 TRBD1 TRBJ2-7 many
TGTGCCAGCAGCCCAAGGACAGGCTACAATGAGCAGTTCTTC CASSPRTGYNEQFF TRBV7-2 TRBD1 TRBJ2-1 many
TGCAGTGCTGAGTTAGGACTAGCGTTTAGCTCCTACGAGCAGTACTTC CSAELGLAFSSYEQYF TRBV20-1 TRBD2 TRBJ2-7 many
TGTGCCAGCAGTTTTTCTGGGGATACGCAGTATTTT CASSFSGDTQYF TRBV12-3/TRBV12-4 - TRBJ2-3 many
TGCGCCAGCAGCCAAGAGCTAAGGGTAAATACGCAGTATTTT CASSQELRVNTQYF TRBV4-1 - TRBJ2-3 many
TGTGCCAGACCCCCCCAGCGGCAATTCAATGAGCAGTTCTTC CARPPQRQFNEQFF TRBV6-4 - TRBJ2-1 medium-sized
TGTGCCAGCAGCATGAGGAGCGGGAGCACAGATACGCAGTATTTT CASSMRSGSTDTQYF TRBV5-4 - TRBJ2-3 many
TGCAGTGCTAGCCCTGAGGGAGGGGGGTTCAATGAGCAGTTCTTC CSASPEGGGFNEQFF TRBV20-1 - TRBJ2-1 many
TGTGCCAGCAGCTGGACTAGCGGGGGGTCTCAAGAGACCCAGTACTTC CASSWTSGGSQETQYF TRBV7-2 TRBD2 TRBJ2-5 many
TGTGCCAGCGGGGGGATGGGCACTGAAGCTTTCTTT CASGGMGTEAFF TRBV28 - TRBJ1-1 many
TGTGCCAGCAGCTACGGGAGGGTGTCACCCCTCCACTTT CASSYGRVSPLHF TRBV3-1 - TRBJ1-6 many